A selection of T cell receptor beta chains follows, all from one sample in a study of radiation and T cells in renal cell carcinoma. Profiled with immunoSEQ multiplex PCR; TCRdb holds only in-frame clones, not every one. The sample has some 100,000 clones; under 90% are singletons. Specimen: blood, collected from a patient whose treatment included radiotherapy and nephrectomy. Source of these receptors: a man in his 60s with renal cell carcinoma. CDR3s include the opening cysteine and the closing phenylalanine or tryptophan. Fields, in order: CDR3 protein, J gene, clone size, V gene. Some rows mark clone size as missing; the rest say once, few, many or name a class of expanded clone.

CDR3 protein: CASSSGLAGAGQYF; J gene: TRBJ2-4; clone size: .; V gene: TRBV11-2
CDR3 protein: CASGGQGGADTQYF; J gene: TRBJ2-3; clone size: .; V gene: TRBV12-5
CDR3 protein: CASGERSGPYNEQFF; J gene: TRBJ2-1; clone size: .; V gene: TRBV6-6
CDR3 protein: CASSQRSEQFF; J gene: TRBJ2-1; clone size: .; V gene: TRBV27
CDR3 protein: CASSVDGRTGELFF; J gene: TRBJ2-2; clone size: .; V gene: TRBV9
CDR3 protein: CASSRTVNTGELFF; J gene: TRBJ2-2; clone size: .; V gene: TRBV5-5
CDR3 protein: CASSLDNSELSYEQYF; J gene: TRBJ2-7; clone size: .; V gene: TRBV7-9
CDR3 protein: CASSQGGGMTEAFF; J gene: TRBJ1-1; clone size: once; V gene: TRBV4-1
CDR3 protein: CASSSKETQYF; J gene: TRBJ2-5; clone size: .; V gene: TRBV7-9
CDR3 protein: CASSLGIVGDTQYF; J gene: TRBJ2-3; clone size: .; V gene: TRBV27
CDR3 protein: CASTRGADNTGELFF; J gene: TRBJ2-2; clone size: .; V gene: TRBV4-3
CDR3 protein: CASTASLAGGYEQYF; J gene: TRBJ2-7; clone size: .; V gene: TRBV28
CDR3 protein: CASSLAGSSYNEQFF; J gene: TRBJ2-1; clone size: .; V gene: TRBV5-1
CDR3 protein: CSVDGGTGVGAYEQYF; J gene: TRBJ2-7; clone size: .; V gene: TRBV29-1
CDR3 protein: CASTLGGTEAFF; J gene: TRBJ1-1; clone size: .; V gene: TRBV7-9
CDR3 protein: CASSRRQGNGQKLFF; J gene: TRBJ1-4; clone size: .; V gene: TRBV28
CDR3 protein: CASSVAGVGTDTQYF; J gene: TRBJ2-3; clone size: .; V gene: TRBV9
CDR3 protein: CASSFGPIIYGYTF; J gene: TRBJ1-2; clone size: few; V gene: TRBV28
CDR3 protein: CASSESRAGWLMEEKLFF; J gene: TRBJ1-4; clone size: .; V gene: TRBV6-1
CDR3 protein: CASSPGGRRTGELFF; J gene: TRBJ2-2; clone size: once; V gene: TRBV9
CDR3 protein: CASSTPRNGYTF; J gene: TRBJ1-2; clone size: .; V gene: TRBV2
CDR3 protein: CSVTSGYTDTQYF; J gene: TRBJ2-3; clone size: .; V gene: TRBV29-1
CDR3 protein: CASKLAGEDYEQYF; J gene: TRBJ2-7; clone size: .; V gene: TRBV5-1
CDR3 protein: CASSLALTSYEQYF; J gene: TRBJ2-7; clone size: many; V gene: TRBV7-9
CDR3 protein: CASSQDPDRGLNTIYF; J gene: TRBJ1-3; clone size: few; V gene: TRBV4-3
CDR3 protein: CASSVSGGHSGNTIYF; J gene: TRBJ1-3; clone size: .; V gene: TRBV9
CDR3 protein: CAAATGLFCRF; J gene: TRBJ1-2; clone size: .; V gene: TRBV28
CDR3 protein: CASSEPPNTEAFF; J gene: TRBJ1-1; clone size: .; V gene: TRBV6-1
CDR3 protein: CASSRLRENTEAFF; J gene: TRBJ1-1; clone size: .; V gene: TRBV18
CDR3 protein: CASSLAGLYEQYF; J gene: TRBJ2-7; clone size: once; V gene: TRBV13
CDR3 protein: CASSPGTSGAQETQYF; J gene: TRBJ2-5; clone size: .; V gene: TRBV11-2
CDR3 protein: CASSLMGVFEELNTEAFF; J gene: TRBJ1-1; clone size: few; V gene: TRBV7-3
CDR3 protein: CATSRRGGANVLTF; J gene: TRBJ2-6; clone size: few; V gene: TRBV15
CDR3 protein: CASSVEAGGPYEQYF; J gene: TRBJ2-7; clone size: .; V gene: TRBV9
CDR3 protein: CASSTGLRKETQYF; J gene: TRBJ2-5; clone size: once; V gene: TRBV27
CDR3 protein: CASSPSGGATTGELFF; J gene: TRBJ2-2; clone size: .; V gene: TRBV7-3
CDR3 protein: CASSLELQETQYF; J gene: TRBJ2-5; clone size: .; V gene: TRBV7-2
CDR3 protein: CASSQDTGFNQPQHF; J gene: TRBJ1-5; clone size: .; V gene: TRBV4-1
CDR3 protein: CSVGMGSMNTEAFF; J gene: TRBJ1-1; clone size: .; V gene: TRBV29-1
CDR3 protein: CASSPTLDRANTEAFF; J gene: TRBJ1-1; clone size: .; V gene: TRBV7-8
CDR3 protein: CASSLVGLAGGGETQYF; J gene: TRBJ2-5; clone size: .; V gene: TRBV5-4
CDR3 protein: CASSRLIPNTGELFF; J gene: TRBJ2-2; clone size: .; V gene: TRBV2
CDR3 protein: CASSVDNISAEQYF; J gene: TRBJ2-7; clone size: .; V gene: TRBV6-1
CDR3 protein: CASSLGPSGISETQYF; J gene: TRBJ2-5; clone size: .; V gene: TRBV7-2
CDR3 protein: CASSESRPGQGETSYEQYF; J gene: TRBJ2-7; clone size: .; V gene: TRBV10-1
CDR3 protein: CASRDPGNQPQHF; J gene: TRBJ1-5; clone size: .; V gene: TRBV28
CDR3 protein: CAMSQGNEQFF; J gene: TRBJ2-1; clone size: .; V gene: TRBV10-2
CDR3 protein: CASSDRVLPPGNTEAFF; J gene: TRBJ1-1; clone size: .; V gene: TRBV19